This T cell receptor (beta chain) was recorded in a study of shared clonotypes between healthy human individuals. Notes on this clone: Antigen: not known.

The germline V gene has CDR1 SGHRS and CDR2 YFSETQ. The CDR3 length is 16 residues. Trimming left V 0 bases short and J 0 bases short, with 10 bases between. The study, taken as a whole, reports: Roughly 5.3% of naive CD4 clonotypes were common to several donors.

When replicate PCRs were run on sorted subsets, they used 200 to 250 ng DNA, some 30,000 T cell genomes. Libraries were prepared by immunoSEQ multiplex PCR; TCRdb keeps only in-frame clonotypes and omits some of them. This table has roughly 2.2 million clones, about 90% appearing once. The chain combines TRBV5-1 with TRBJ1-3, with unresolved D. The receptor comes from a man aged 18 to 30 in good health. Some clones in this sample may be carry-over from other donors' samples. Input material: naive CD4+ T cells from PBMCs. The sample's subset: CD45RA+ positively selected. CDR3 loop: CASSLGLITSGNTIYF. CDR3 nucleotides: TGCGCCAGCAGCTTGGGTCTGATTACCTCTGGAAACACCATATATTTT. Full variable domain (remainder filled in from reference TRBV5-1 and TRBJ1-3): KAGVTQTPRYLIKTRGQQVTLSCSPISGHRSVSWYQQTPGQGLQFLFEYFSETQRNKGNFPGRFSGRQFSNSRSEMNVSTLELGDSALYLCASSLGLITSGNTIYFGEGSWLTVV.